The T cell receptor (beta chain) described here comes from a study of monozygotic twins with cystic fibrosis. Sequenced by immunoSEQ multiplex PCR; TCRdb stores in-frame clones only, minus some. The sample gives roughly 23,000 clones, roughly 89% of which show up once; approximately 1.3% is in the top ten. Details on this clone: The antigen is undetermined.

Points from the study as a whole: In this small cohort, shared CDR3 numbers showed no association with age, concordance or disease severity. Co-twins had the most similar V usage for 13 of 16 pairs, J for 8.

Looked up from germline, CDR1 is SGDLS and CDR2 is YYNGEE. This CDR3 comprises 13 residues. Trimming took 0 bases from V and 4 from J, leaving 8 bases between them. The clonotype was recovered from a woman under 40 with cystic fibrosis. The material sequenced was blood. This rearrangement joins TRBV9 to TRBJ2-7, with D possibly TRBD2 on 5 matching bases. CDR3: CASSVVPGYEQYF. The CDR3 nucleotides are TGTGCCAGCAGCGTAGTACCGGGATACGAGCAGTACTTC.